What follows is one TCR beta chain and its context. Antigen specificity is unknown. Sequenced by immunoSEQ multiplex PCR; TCRdb stores in-frame clones only, minus some. The sample consists of about 71,000 clones, 70% to 85% of them appearing once. These data come from a study of vaccination effects on CD4 cells after COVID-19. Overall study: Ahead of sequencing, the ViraFEST assay grew antigen-specific CD4+ T cells using viral peptide pools. Cultures of about 2 million PBMC per well contained about 10 IU/ml IL-2 plus 10 ug/ml peptides.

V shed 2 bases and J 5 bases; nucleotides not matched to a gene: 6. Germline CDR1 is LGHNA and CDR2 is YSLEER. The CDR3 contains 15 residues. Culture proceeded for approximately 10 days, and CD4+ T cells were then isolated. BNT162b2 vaccine or mRNA-1273 vaccine was given to participants in two doses. IL-2 medium supplanted half the medium on days 3 and 7. The source was CD4+ T cells from PBMCs cultured without peptide, collected after COVID-19 vaccination. The TCR sequence derives from a human donor who received a COVID-19 vaccine. V is TRBV4-3 and J is TRBJ1-5; 7 nucleotides match TRBD1. The CDR3 sequence is CASSQSTGFHQPQHF. The CDR3 bases are TGCGCCAGCAGCCAATCGACAGGGTTCCATCAGCCCCAGCATTTT.